This T cell receptor beta chain originates from a study of cytomegalovirus exposure and HLA in healthy donors. Study results and caveats: Subsequent analysis found a tendency for first-cohort TCR clusters to co-occur within the 120 or so validation repertoires. Some TCR beta chains (around 160 of them) were listed as cytomegalovirus-associated.

Separate from the roughly 610-subject first cohort, the roughly 120-subject validation cohort was the one that the donors belonged to. A word on this clone: Its specificity is unknown.

TCRdb keeps only in-frame clones here, not all; method: immunoSEQ multiplex PCR. The data show about 55,000 clones, roughly 90% seen once. The germline V and J ends were trimmed by 6 bases and 1 base, with 5 bases remaining between them. CDR1 SNHLY and CDR2 FYNNEI come from the germline V gene. The CDR3 runs 12 residues. The sequence derives from a man between 18 and 35 years old in good health and CMV-seronegative. The chain is built from TRBV2 and TRBJ2-3; tentatively, D is TRBD2 (5 bases). Sequencing was carried out using PBMCs. DNA for the CDR3: TGTGCCAGCAGGGAGGGCACAGATACGCAGTATTTT. Translated, it gives CASREGTDTQYF. The full variable domain, with the rest looked up from reference TRBV2 and TRBJ2-3, is EPEVTQTPSHQVTQMGQEVILRCVPISNHLYFYWYRQILGQKVEFLVSFYNNEISEKSEIFDDQFSVERPDGSNFTLKIRSTKLEDSAMYFCASREGTDTQYFGPGTRLTVL.